This TCR beta chain derives from a study of Ad26.COV2.S vaccination and SARS-CoV-2 variants. The treatment here: about 20 received Ad26.COV2.S at low or high dose, single or two shots; 5 received placebo; per-sample allocation not given. The study sampled participants on day 63 after the first vaccine or placebo injection. A Boston donor was an adult aged 18-55 years. Measured with immunoSEQ multiplex PCR; TCRdb has only the in-frame clones, and not every one. The table shows roughly 390,000 clones, with about 88% occurring only once. The CDR3 length is 15 residues. Trimming took off 0 bases at V and 4 bases at J, with 13 bases between the two ends. Germline lookup yields CDR1 SGHRS and CDR2 YFSETQ.

This sample comprised peripheral blood, obtained in a trial of Ad26.COV2.S vaccine versus placebo. The sequence was obtained from a person between 18 and 65 years old who received the Ad26.COV2.S COVID-19 vaccine or a placebo. V and J are TRBV5-1 and TRBJ1-1; possible D gene TRBD1, 6 bases. The CDR3 here is CASSLAQGIGTEAFF. In DNA form, the CDR3 reads TGCGCCAGCAGCTTGGCCCAGGGGATAGGCACTGAAGCTTTCTTT.